Listed below are T cell receptor beta chains from one sample, sequenced in a study of graft-versus-host responses after intestinal transplantation. TCRdb's table, derived via immunoSEQ multiplex PCR, lists solely in-frame clones and lacks some. The sample records some 45,000 clones, over 85% being singletons. The source material was PBMCs, sampled approximately 350 days after intestinal transplant. The source of these receptors is a human patient who received an intestinal transplant, so some T cells may come from the graft donor. CDR3s include the opening cysteine and the closing phenylalanine or tryptophan. The order of the fields is J gene, D gene, clone size, V gene, CDR3 protein, CDR3 DNA. D genes are given only for firm matches. Expanded clones are given a class, and other clones once, few, many or no size at all.

TRBJ1-2	NA	NA	TRBV4-1	CASSQGPTGYTF	TGCGCCAGCAGCCAAGGACCCACTGGCTACACCTTC
TRBJ2-2	TRBD2	NA	TRBV25-1	CATGILAGTGELFF	TGTGCCACCGGCATCCTAGCGGGCACCGGGGAGCTGTTTTTT
TRBJ2-3	TRBD1	NA	TRBV29-1	CSVAGTVTDTQYF	TGCAGCGTTGCCGGGACAGTCACAGATACGCAGTATTTT
TRBJ2-4	TRBD1	NA	TRBV2	CASSYWDRKNIQYF	TGTGCCAGCAGTTATTGGGACAGGAAAAACATTCAGTACTTC
TRBJ2-1	NA	few	TRBV10-2	CASSEIAAKQFF	TGCGCCAGCAGTGAGATCGCGGCAAAACAGTTCTTC
TRBJ2-3	TRBD2	NA	TRBV28	CASRWTSGDFTDTQYF	TGTGCCAGCAGATGGACTAGCGGTGACTTCACAGATACGCAGTATTTT
TRBJ2-1	TRBD2	NA	TRBV5-6	CASSLKLAFYNEQFF	TGTGCCAGCAGCCTCAAACTAGCGTTCTACAATGAGCAGTTCTTC
TRBJ1-2	NA	NA	TRBV30	CAWNVRPRNYGYTF	TGTGCCTGGAACGTACGTCCCAGGAACTATGGCTACACCTTC
TRBJ2-3	NA	NA	TRBV15	CATSPRGSTDTQYF	TGTGCCACCAGCCCGAGGGGGAGCACAGATACGCAGTATTTT
TRBJ2-7	NA	NA	TRBV5-4	CASSPRDVSYEQYF	TGTGCCAGCAGCCCCCGGGACGTATCCTACGAGCAGTACTTC
TRBJ1-2	NA	once	TRBV19	CASKQGNYGYTF	TGTGCCAGTAAACAGGGTAACTATGGCTACACCTTC
TRBJ2-7	NA	NA	TRBV19	CASSPGHSYEQYF	TGTGCCAGTAGCCCCGGGCACTCCTACGAGCAGTACTTC
TRBJ1-2	NA	NA	TRBV7-3	CASSSGPNYGYTF	TGTGCCAGCAGCTCCGGGCCAAACTATGGCTACACCTTC
TRBJ1-5	NA	once	TRBV4-1	CASSQDQGSNQPQHF	TGCGCCAGCAGCCAAGACCAGGGGAGCAATCAGCCCCAGCATTTT
TRBJ2-7	NA	NA	TRBV6-6	CASSYSRGEQYF	TGTGCCAGCAGTTACTCGCGGGGCGAGCAGTACTTC
TRBJ1-4	NA	NA	TRBV19	CASSIPATNEKLFF	TGTGCCAGTAGTATCCCGGCAACTAATGAAAAACTGTTTTTT
TRBJ2-1	TRBD1	NA	TRBV7-3	CASSRRVGDRGNNEQFF	TGTGCCAGCAGCCGCCGGGTGGGGGACAGGGGGAACAATGAGCAGTTCTTC
TRBJ1-4	TRBD1	NA	TRBV5-4	CASSPGQGVSNEKLFF	TGTGCCAGCAGCCCGGGACAGGGGGTTTCTAATGAAAAACTGTTTTTT
TRBJ2-1	NA	NA	TRBV7-3	CASSSTLGPHNEQFF	TGTGCCAGCAGCTCTACGTTGGGGCCCCACAATGAGCAGTTCTTC
TRBJ1-1	TRBD1	NA	TRBV29-1	CSVVGTGTIMNTEAFF	TGCAGCGTTGTGGGGACAGGGACTATCATGAACACTGAAGCTTTCTTT
TRBJ2-7	TRBD1	NA	TRBV9	CASSPRLRTGDVEQYF	TGTGCCAGCAGCCCCCGTCTTAGAACAGGGGATGTTGAGCAGTACTTC
TRBJ2-3	TRBD1	NA	TRBV9	CASSIGTGGPDTQYF	TGTGCCAGCAGCATCGGGACAGGGGGACCAGATACGCAGTATTTT
TRBJ2-3	TRBD2	NA	TRBV19	CASSSKREGLIDTQYF	TGTGCCAGTAGTAGTAAGCGGGAGGGCCTTATAGATACGCAGTATTTT
TRBJ1-1	TRBD1	NA	TRBV28	CASSLTGVAFF	TGTGCCAGCAGCCTCACAGGGGTGGCTTTCTTT
TRBJ1-2	NA	once	TRBV5-4	CASSLAIRDGYTF	TGTGCCAGCAGCTTGGCGATTAGGGATGGCTACACCTTC
TRBJ1-5	NA	NA	TRBV6-6	CASSHGYQGNQPQHF	TGTGCCAGCAGTCACGGGTATCAGGGCAATCAGCCCCAGCATTTT
TRBJ1-1	NA	NA	TRBV9	CASSVEARTEAFF	TGTGCCAGCAGCGTAGAAGCGAGGACTGAAGCTTTCTTT
TRBJ1-1	NA	NA	TRBV29-1	CSVVDPGEYTEAFF	TGCAGCGTTGTGGATCCGGGGGAGTACACTGAAGCTTTCTTT
TRBJ2-3	TRBD2	once	TRBV5-1	CASSLRLAADTQYF	TGCGCCAGCAGCCTGAGACTAGCCGCAGATACGCAGTATTTT
TRBJ1-6	TRBD1	NA	TRBV9	CASSSSRGTGERNSPLHF	TGTGCCAGCAGCTCTAGTAGGGGGACAGGGGAGAGGAATTCACCCCTCCACTTT
TRBJ2-5	TRBD2	once	TRBV28	CASSLLLAGVGETQYF	TGTGCCAGCAGTTTATTACTAGCGGGAGTAGGAGAGACCCAGTACTTC
TRBJ2-5	TRBD2	NA	TRBV11-2	CASSWSGVPRETQYF	TGTGCCAGCAGCTGGAGCGGGGTCCCCCGCGAGACCCAGTACTTC
TRBJ1-5	NA	NA	TRBV6-4	CASSFRVGQPQHF	TGTGCCAGCAGTTTCAGGGTGGGCCAGCCCCAGCATTTT
TRBJ2-7	NA	NA	TRBV28	CASSFDRTYEQYF	TGTGCCAGCAGTTTCGACAGAACCTACGAGCAGTACTTC